Below, 24 T cell receptor beta chains from the same sample are listed, as sequenced in a study of blood T cells in healthy people across ages. With a J-beta primer mix and a sample-barcoded 5' primer, a second PCR ran about 6 to 11 cycles. TCRdb processed the 5' RACE reads anew with MiXCR; each CDR3 protein has one entry. The sample consists of about 1,400,000 distinct CDR3 sequences, around 42% of them appearing once. Sequenced: blood. The receptors come from a woman younger than 35 in good health.

The V and J genes are TRBV20-1 and TRBJ1-2; D unresolved. Deletions cut 3 bases from V and 0 bases from J, with 8 bases between. Germline values: CDR1 DFQATT, CDR2 SNEGSKA (reference sequence). This CDR3 contains 13 residues. The CDR3 DNA reads TGCAGTGCTAGCTCCGGATCTAACTATGGCTACACCTTC. Translated, it gives CSASSGSNYGYTF.

This chain connects TRBV12-3 or TRBV12-4 to TRBJ2-5; 8 bases align to TRBD2. The length of the CDR3 is 15 residues. The V segment lost 3 bases and the J segment 11 bases; nucleotides outside the gene matches: 14. This CDR3 reads CASSFLSGSSNEQYF. CDR3 DNA sequence: TGTGCCAGCAGTTTCTTGAGCGGGAGCAGTAATGAGCAGTACTTC.

The V call is TRBV6-5, the J call TRBJ2-1; tentatively, D is TRBD2 (6 bases). This CDR3 is built from 14 residues. The germline CDR1 and CDR2 sequences are MNHEY and SVGAGI. Trimming took off 2 bases at V and 4 bases at J, with 9 bases between the two ends. The CDR3 region has the DNA TGTGCCAGCAGTTACGACGGGAGATACAATGAGCAGTTCTTC. Amino acids: CASSYDGRYNEQFF.

This clonotype was picked up a small number of times. V is TRBV20-1 and J is TRBJ1-1, with 12 bases that match TRBD1. The V and J ends lost 4 bases and 8 bases, in that order; junction bases with no gene match: 2. The germline V gene encodes CDR1 DFQATT and CDR2 SNEGSKA (reference sequence). CDR3 length: 12 amino acids. DNA of the CDR3: TGCAGTGCTATGGGACAGGGGGCGGAAGCTTTCTTT. As protein: CSAMGQGAEAFF.

This sequence joins TRBV6-1 and TRBJ1-1; possible D gene TRBD1, 5 bases. This CDR3 is built from 12 residues. Germline CDR1 and CDR2: MNHNS and SASEGT. With 6 bases removed from V and 8 bases from J, the gap between germline ends came to 13 bases. DNA of the CDR3: TGTGCCAGCAGGTTTTGGACACAAGAAGCTTTCTTT. Translating gives CASRFWTQEAFF.

The chain combines TRBV20-1 with TRBJ2-3; 9 bases agree with TRBD2. V trimming: 3 bases; J trimming: 3 bases; junction bases outside the gene matches: 4. Germline V gene lookup returns CDR1 DFQATT and CDR2 SNEGSKA (reference sequence). CDR3 length: 14 residues. The CDR3 loop reads CSASGGLATDTQYF. CDR3 coding DNA: TGCAGTGCTAGTGGGGGACTAGCAACAGATACGCAGTATTTT.

The CDR3 region has the DNA TGCGCCAGCAGCCATGTACAGGTTTTGGCCACTGAAGCTTTCTTT. Translating it yields CASSHVQVLATEAFF. The chain carries TRBV4-1 and TRBJ1-1; possible D gene TRBD1, 5 bases. The V and J ends lost 3 bases and 4 bases respectively, with 15 bases between them. CDR3 length: 15 residues. The germline V gene encodes CDR1 MGHRA and CDR2 YSYEKL.

This clonotype appeared a few times. The chain recombines TRBV11-1 with TRBJ2-3; D gene unclear. From germline, CDR1 is SGHAT and CDR2 FQDESV (reference sequence). V lost 3 bases and J lost 9, with 10 bases in between. The CDR3 runs to 12 residues. The CDR3 region has the DNA TGTGCCAGCAGCTTCGTTGTGGAAACGCAGTATTTT. Amino acids: CASSFVVETQYF.

The V call is TRBV20-1, the J call TRBJ1-2, with D unclear. CDR1 and CDR2 from the germline V gene are DFQATT and SNEGSKA (reference sequence). Trimming removed 5 bases from V and 4 bases from J, with 14 bases in between. The CDR3 covers 13 residues. CDR3 sequence reads: CSAGHRARYGYTF. DNA for the CDR3: TGCAGTGCTGGCCACAGAGCCCGCTATGGCTACACCTTC.

This clonotype was recorded a few times. This chain links TRBV5-1 with TRBJ2-1; 9 nucleotides align to TRBD1. V trimming: 3 bases; J trimming: 9 bases; junction bases outside the gene matches: 10. Germline V gene lookup returns CDR1 SGHRS and CDR2 YFSETQ. The CDR3 totals 15 residues. The DNA for the CDR3 is TGCGCCAGCAGCTCCCGGGACAGGGCCTTGGGTGAGCAGTTCTTC. Translation: CASSSRDRALGEQFF.

This clonotype appeared once. The chain uses TRBV11-2 and TRBJ2-2; weak D call: TRBD2 (5 bases). Looked up from germline, CDR1 is SGHAT and CDR2 is FQNNGV. The CDR3 extends over 14 amino acids. V dropped 4 bases and J dropped 3 bases, with 9 bases sitting between them. The CDR3 protein is CASSSGIYTGELFF. The CDR3 coding sequence is TGTGCCAGCAGCTCCGGGATTTACACCGGGGAGCTGTTTTTT.

This clonotype was seen repeatedly, ten times or more. V is TRBV28 and J is TRBJ2-1; 12 bases are shared with TRBD2. CDR3 length: 17 amino acids. The germline gives CDR1 MDHEN, CDR2 SYDVKM. V was pared by 2 bases and J by 6 bases, with 8 bases of the junction left unmatched. CDR3: CASSLIELAGGPNEQFF. DNA of the CDR3: TGTGCCAGCAGTTTAATAGAGCTAGCGGGGGGGCCCAATGAGCAGTTCTTC.

The chain employs TRBV20-1 and TRBJ2-1, with D possibly being TRBD2 (7 bases). Trimming left V 1 base short and J 4 bases short, with 14 bases between. Germline assignment: CDR1 DFQATT and CDR2 SNEGSKA (reference sequence). The CDR3 sequence is 15 residues long. CDR3 sequence (DNA): TGCAGTGCTAGAGGTGGGGGGGCCTCTTACAATGAGCAGTTCTTC. This gives the protein CSARGGGASYNEQFF.

The genes are TRBV7-2 and TRBJ1-1; a possible D gene is TRBD1 (6 bases). The CDR3 spans 13 residues. Germline CDR1 SGHTA, CDR2 FQGNSA. V lost 4 bases to trimming and J lost 11 bases, with 17 bases between them. For the CDR3, the DNA is TGTGCCAGCAGCTCAGGGGTCCATACGGAGGCTTTCTTT. Translating it yields CASSSGVHTEAFF.

This clonotype was counted only a few times. The rearrangement uses TRBV2 and TRBJ1-1; tentatively, D is TRBD1 (6 bases). Trimming removed 5 bases from V and 0 bases from J, with 13 bases in between. Germline CDR1 is SNHLY and CDR2 is FYNNEI. The CDR3 is 15 amino acids. The CDR3 spells CASSRQGTMNTEAFF. As DNA, the CDR3 is TGTGCCAGCAGTCGGCAGGGGACTATGAACACTGAAGCTTTCTTT.

The chain combines TRBV9 with TRBJ2-7, with TRBD1 matching 8 bases. This CDR3 region has 14 residues. CDR1 is SGDLS and CDR2 is YYNGEE in the germline V gene. The V gene end was trimmed by 0 bases and the J gene end by 6 bases; junction bases not matched to a gene: 5. As DNA, the CDR3 is TGTGCCAGCAGCGTAGGGGACAGGTTGTCCGAGCAGTACTTC. Amino acids: CASSVGDRLSEQYF.

This clonotype turned up a few times. This sequence joins TRBV29-1 and TRBJ1-2; 8 bases map to TRBD1. Germline V gene data show CDR1 as SQVTM and CDR2 as ANQGSEA. The CDR3 extends over 13 amino acids. Losses at the gene ends were 4 bases for V and 8 bases for J; bases not matched to a gene: 9. CDR3 amino acids: CSVASQGGRGYTF. DNA for the CDR3: TGCAGCGTTGCCTCACAGGGGGGACGAGGCTACACCTTC.

J is TRBJ2-6 and V is TRBV27; weak D call: TRBD2 (6 bases). CDR3 length equals 15 residues. Germline V lookup: CDR1 MNHEY, CDR2 SMNVEV (reference sequence). With 7 bases removed from V and 4 bases from J, the gap between germline ends came to 14 bases. As DNA, the CDR3 is TGTGCCAGCACCTCCCGGACTACCGGGGCCAACGTCCTGACTTTC. It codes for CASTSRTTGANVLTF.

Worth noting for this clonotype: An end of the junction differs from the germline gene, which may be a read error. The chain couples TRBV4-1 to TRBJ1-2; maybe TRBD1 (5 bases). Per germline, CDR1 MGHRA and CDR2 YSYEKL. The CDR3 covers 14 residues. The chain's CDR3 is CASSPGGLPYGYIF. The CDR3 DNA is TGCGCCAGCAGCCCCGGGGGTTTGCCCTATGGCTACATCTTC.

J is TRBJ2-1 and V is TRBV7-2; tentative D call: TRBD2 (6 bases). The CDR3 is 15 residues long. The V gene lost 5 bases and the J gene lost 7 bases, with 18 bases spanning the gap. Looked up from germline, CDR1 is SGHTA and CDR2 is FQGNSA. The CDR3 here is CASSLGGVGGNEQFF. CDR3 DNA sequence: TGTGCCAGCAGCCTCGGAGGGGTGGGTGGAAATGAGCAGTTCTTC. The full variable domain, its missing parts supplied by reference TRBV7-2 and TRBJ2-1, is GAGVSQSPSNKVTEKGKDVELRCDPISGHTALYWYRQSLGQGLEFLIYFQGNSAPDKSGLPSDRFSAERTGGSVSTLTIQRTQQEDSAVYLCASSLGGVGGNEQFFGPGTRLTVL.

The V call is TRBV6-5, the J call TRBJ2-3; 8 nucleotides align to TRBD2. The ends lost 2 bases at V and 0 bases at J; junction bases unmatched: 4. This CDR3 has 16 residues. Germline values: CDR1 MNHEY, CDR2 SVGAGI. The CDR3 nucleotides are TGTGCCAGCAGTTACCAGGGCGGGGGGAGCACAGATACGCAGTATTTT. This sequence encodes CASSYQGGGSTDTQYF.

This clonotype occurred a few times. The rearrangement links TRBV11-2 to TRBJ2-3, with D maybe TRBD2 (5 bases). Germline CDR1 is SGHAT and CDR2 is FQNNGV. The V end lost 1 base, the J end lost 1 base, and 12 bases lay between the germline ends. This CDR3 is 16 amino acids long. The CDR3 DNA is TGTGCCAGCAGCTTAGCTGAGGGTACCCGCACAGATACGCAGTATTTT. It specifies CASSLAEGTRTDTQYF.

V is TRBV7-9 and J is TRBJ2-3, with 14 bases matching TRBD2. V lost 2 bases and J lost 14; bases outside the gene matches: 15. This CDR3 region has 17 residues. Germline V gives CDR1 SEHNR, CDR2 FQNEAQ (reference sequence). CDR3 in DNA: TGTGCCAGCAGCTTACCCGGACTAGCGGGGGGTTCGAGGAAATGGTATTTT. It codes for CASSLPGLAGGSRKWYF.

In its sample, this clonotype was seen a few times. V is TRBV20-1 and J is TRBJ1-4; 10 bases map to TRBD1. The CDR3 covers 14 residues. V dropped 2 bases and J dropped 7; count of bases not matched to a gene: 4. Germline V gene sequence: CDR1 DFQATT, CDR2 SNEGSKA (reference sequence). The CDR3 DNA reads TGCAGTGCTAGACGACAGGGGGCCGGTGAAAAACTGTTTTTT. Translation gives CSARRQGAGEKLFF.